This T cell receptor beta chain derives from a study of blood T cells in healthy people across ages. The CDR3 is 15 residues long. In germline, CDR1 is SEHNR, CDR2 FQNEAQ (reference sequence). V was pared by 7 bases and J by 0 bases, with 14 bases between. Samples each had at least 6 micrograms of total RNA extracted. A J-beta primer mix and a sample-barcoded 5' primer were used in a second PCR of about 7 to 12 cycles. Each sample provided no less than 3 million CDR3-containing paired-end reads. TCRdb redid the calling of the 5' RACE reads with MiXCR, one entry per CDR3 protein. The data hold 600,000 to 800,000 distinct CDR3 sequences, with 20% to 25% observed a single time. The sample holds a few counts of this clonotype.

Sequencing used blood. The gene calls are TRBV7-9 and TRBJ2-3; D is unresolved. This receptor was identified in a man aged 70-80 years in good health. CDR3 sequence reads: CASTLGGRSTDTQYF. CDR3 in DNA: TGTGCCAGCACCCTAGGTGGGCGCAGCACAGATACGCAGTATTTT.